The source of this T cell receptor (beta chain) is a study of CD8 T cells in Susac syndrome. Roughly 0.45 to 1 ug RNA was reverse transcribed with random hexamers. Across 54 Vbeta and 13 Jbeta, immunoSEQ multiplex PCR amplified TCR beta CDR3. TCRdb passed the immunoSEQ multiplex PCR reads through MiXCR, listing each CDR3 protein once. The table includes 75,000 to 100,000 distinct CDR3 sequences, 85% to 95% detected once. High-throughput TCR beta sequencing covered peripheral CD8+ and CD4+ T cells. TEMRA cells were enriched by FACS, while CD8+ and CD4+ T cells were obtained through a negative isolation that was performed magnetically. This clonotype showed up just a few times. The specimen was CD8+ T cells from PBMCs. This receptor was identified in a human donor in good health.

This chain's CDR3 is CASSLGASGVWDTQYF. The DNA for the CDR3 is TGTGCCAGCAGTTTAGGTGCTAGCGGGGTGTGGGATACGCAGTATTTT. V and J are TRBV27 and TRBJ2-3; TRBD2 aligns across 9 bases. Germline V lookup: CDR1 MNHEY, CDR2 SMNVEV (reference sequence). The CDR3 is 16 residues long. V shed 2 bases, J shed 6 bases, and the junction held 9 bases outside the gene matches.